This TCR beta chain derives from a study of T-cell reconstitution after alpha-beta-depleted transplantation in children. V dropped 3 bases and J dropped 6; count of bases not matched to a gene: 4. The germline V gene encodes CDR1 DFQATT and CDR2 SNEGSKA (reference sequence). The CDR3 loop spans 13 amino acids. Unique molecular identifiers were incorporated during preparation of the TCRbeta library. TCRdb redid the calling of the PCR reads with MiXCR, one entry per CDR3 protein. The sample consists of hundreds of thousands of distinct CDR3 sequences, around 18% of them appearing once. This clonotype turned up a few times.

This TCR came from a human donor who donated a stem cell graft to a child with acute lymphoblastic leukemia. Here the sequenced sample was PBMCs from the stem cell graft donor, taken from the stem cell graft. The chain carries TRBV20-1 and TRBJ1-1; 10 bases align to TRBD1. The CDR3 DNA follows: TGCAGTGCTAGGGGACAGGGGAAGTCTGAAGCTTTCTTT. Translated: CSARGQGKSEAFF.